Following are 30 T cell receptor beta chains from one sample sequenced in a study of shared clonotypes between healthy human individuals. Assay: immunoSEQ multiplex PCR; the TCRdb copy retains only in-frame clones and omits some. The data contain 1,500,000 or so clones, approximately 96% of them singletons. Sequencing was performed on naive CD4+ T cells sorted from blood. Indicated subset: CD45RA+ positively selected. All receptors derive from a man aged 25-40 years in good health.

On this clone itself: The sample contains more than one DNA sequence encoding this CDR3. The chain uses TRBV7-7 and TRBJ2-1; 12 nucleotides align to TRBD2. The CDR3 consists of 15 residues. Germline CDR1 SSHAT, CDR2 FNYEAQ (reference sequence). J lost 5 bases, V lost 5 bases, and 4 bases had no gene match. For the CDR3, the DNA is TGTGCCAGCAGCCCGGGACTAGCGGGTAACAATGAGCAGTTCTTC. Its translation: CASSPGLAGNNEQFF.

The V and J genes are TRBV5-1 and TRBJ2-5, with no clear D. This CDR3 spans 14 amino acids. The germline CDR1 and CDR2 sequences are SGHRS and YFSETQ. Trimming cost V 1 base and J 1 base, with 8 bases left between them. In DNA, the CDR3 is TGCGCCAGCAGCTTGTCCGCAATCCAAGAGACCCAGTACTTC. This encodes CASSLSAIQETQYF.

The chain combines TRBV5-1 with TRBJ2-1; 7 nucleotides align to TRBD2. The germline V gene encodes CDR1 SGHRS and CDR2 YFSETQ. V was pared by 1 base and J by 5 bases, with 6 bases of the junction left unmatched. CDR3 size: 15 residues. The CDR3 bases are TGCGCCAGCAGCTTGAAAAGCGGGAACAACAATGAGCAGTTCTTC. Protein product: CASSLKSGNNNEQFF.

The chain uses TRBV25-1 and TRBJ2-1, with 7 bases identical to TRBD1. J was trimmed by 5 bases and V by 6 bases; bases with no gene match: 7. The CDR3 sequence is 14 residues long. Germline-derived CDR1 and CDR2 are MGHDK and SYGVNS. This chain's CDR3 is CASRTRQGHNEQFF. The CDR3 DNA follows: TGTGCCAGCAGGACCCGACAGGGTCACAATGAGCAGTTCTTC.

J is TRBJ1-2 and V is TRBV6-1; 7 bases are shared with TRBD1. The CDR3 is 14 residues long. CDR1 MNHNS and CDR2 SASEGT come from the germline V gene. The ends lost 6 bases at V and 7 bases at J; junction bases unmatched: 11. CDR3 nucleotide sequence: TGTGCCAGCAGGACAGGGAGTTCCCCTAGTGGCTACACCTTC. Its translation: CASRTGSSPSGYTF.

This sequence joins TRBV7-8 and TRBJ1-2; D might be TRBD1 (5 bases). This CDR3 region has 20 residues. V lost 2 bases to trimming and J lost 4 bases, with 29 bases between them. Germline V CDR1 and CDR2: SGHVS, FQNEAQ. The CDR3 sequence: CASSLKRPYGQTDLFYGYTF. DNA for the CDR3: TGTGCCAGCAGCTTAAAGAGGCCATATGGGCAGACAGACCTATTCTATGGCTACACCTTC.

V gene TRBV28 combines with J gene TRBJ2-1; 8 bases match TRBD2. This CDR3 has 16 residues. Trimming at V came to 2 bases and at J to 1 base, leaving 4 bases not matched to a gene. Germline CDR1 and CDR2: MDHEN and SYDVKM. The CDR3 protein is CASSLLQRESYNEQFF. The CDR3 nucleotides read TGTGCCAGCAGTTTACTTCAGCGGGAGTCCTACAATGAGCAGTTCTTC.

V gene TRBV18 combines with J gene TRBJ1-2; tentative D call: TRBD1 (6 bases). The CDR3 length is 15 residues. Germline CDR1 and CDR2: KGHSH and LQKENI. Between the trimmed V and J ends, which lost 0 bases and 8 bases, there was a span of 16 bases. The CDR3 coding sequence is TGTGCCAGCTCACCACCGCAACCTAGGGGGTTGGGCTACACCTTC. This encodes CASSPPQPRGLGYTF.

This clone occurred a few times. V gene TRBV27 combines with J gene TRBJ2-1; D is unresolved. The CDR3 loop spans 16 amino acids. V lost 11 bases and J lost 8, with 28 bases in between. The germline V gene encodes CDR1 MNHEY and CDR2 SMNVEV (reference sequence). The CDR3, as DNA: TGTGCCGCCCGGCCGCTACATCGCAACTACCACTATGAGCAGTTCTTC. Amino acids: CAARPLHRNYHYEQFF.

The chain joins TRBV27 to TRBJ2-1, with 9 bases matching TRBD2. Germline CDR1 MNHEY, CDR2 SMNVEV (reference sequence). The CDR3 has 16 amino acids. The V and J ends lost 3 bases and 4 bases, in that order; junction bases with no gene match: 7. The CDR3 here is CASSLSAGGPYNEQFF. The CDR3 DNA reads as TGTGCCAGCAGTTTGTCGGCGGGAGGGCCTTACAATGAGCAGTTCTTC.

The V and J genes are TRBV6-5 and TRBJ1-1; 9 nucleotides align to TRBD1. The CDR3 runs 13 residues. J lost 13 bases, V lost 6 bases, and 12 bases had no gene match. The germline CDR1 and CDR2 sequences are MNHEY and SVGAGI. In nucleotides, the CDR3 is TGTGCCAGCAGCAACCCTGGGACAGGGAGGGTTTTCTTT. Protein product: CASSNPGTGRVFF.

This clone was seen only once. J is TRBJ2-3 and V is TRBV6-6, with 12 bases identical to TRBD2. This CDR3 contains 16 residues. Germline CDR1 is MNHNY and CDR2 is SVGAGI (reference sequence). Germline trimming cut 6 bases from V and 2 bases from J; bases unmatched to any gene: 6. The CDR3 bases are TGTGCCAGCAGCACCGGACTAGCGGGATTCACAGATACGCAGTATTTT. It codes for CASSTGLAGFTDTQYF.

The chain employs TRBV18 and TRBJ2-5; no firm D call. Germline CDR1 and CDR2: KGHSH and LQKENI. The length of the CDR3 is 13 residues. V was shortened by 0 bases and J by 8 bases, with 10 bases between the two germline ends. The CDR3: CASSPPQVVTQYF. DNA for the CDR3: TGTGCCAGCTCACCACCCCAGGTTGTCACCCAGTACTTC.

This chain joins TRBV7-6 and TRBJ2-2; 9 nucleotides line up with TRBD2. The V and J ends lost 0 bases and 2 bases, in that order; junction bases with no gene match: 7. The germline V gene has CDR1 SGHVS and CDR2 FNYEAQ. The CDR3 is 18 residues long. CDR3 DNA sequence: TGTGCCAGCAGCTTAGCCCCACCTAGCGGGATTAACACCGGGGAGCTGTTTTTT. Protein product: CASSLAPPSGINTGELFF.

This chain links TRBV6-8 with TRBJ2-7; 9 bases line up with TRBD1. This CDR3 is built from 16 residues. The V and J ends lost 4 bases and 3 bases, in that order; junction bases with no gene match: 10. Germline V gene sequence: CDR1 MNHGY, CDR2 SAAAGT. CDR3 coding DNA: TGTGCCAGCAGTTTATCGGGACAGGGTAAAGACTACGAGCAGTACTTC. Translated: CASSLSGQGKDYEQYF.

The chain couples TRBV20-1 to TRBJ2-7; D is unclear. Germline loops: CDR1 DFQATT, CDR2 SNEGSKA (reference sequence). CDR3 size: 11 residues. The germline V and J ends were trimmed by 0 bases and 2 bases, with 2 bases remaining between them. For the CDR3, the DNA is TGCAGTGCTAGAGAGGCCTACGAGCAGTACTTC. This codes for CSAREAYEQYF.

The chain joins TRBV5-1 to TRBJ2-3; TRBD1 aligns across 8 bases. This CDR3 region has 14 residues. Germline V CDR1 and CDR2: SGHRS, YFSETQ. Trimming at V came to 4 bases and at J to 6 bases, leaving 7 bases not matched to a gene. CDR3 bases: TGCGCCAGCAGCATTGGACAGGGAAGGGATACGCAGTATTTT. This sequence encodes CASSIGQGRDTQYF.

The CDR3 DNA is TGCGCCAGCAGCTTTGGCGGGGCGGCGCAAGAGACCCAGTACTTC. This sequence encodes CASSFGGAAQETQYF. The V gene is TRBV5-1, the J gene TRBJ2-5; possibly TRBD2 for D (6 bases). This CDR3 contains 15 residues. Germline loops: CDR1 SGHRS, CDR2 YFSETQ. The V end lost 2 bases, the J end lost 2 bases, and 13 bases lay between the germline ends.

With respect to this clone: The sample holds other DNA sequences that translate to the same CDR3. V usage is TRBV11-2 and J usage is TRBJ2-3; 8 nucleotides match TRBD2. J lost 4 bases, V lost 3 bases, and 3 bases had no gene match. The CDR3 extends over 14 amino acids. CDR1 SGHAT and CDR2 FQNNGV come from the germline V gene. The CDR3 spells CASSLRLAPDTQYF. The CDR3 DNA sequence: TGTGCCAGCAGCTTGAGACTAGCGCCAGATACGCAGTATTTT.

As concerns this clone: This sample includes further DNA sequences coding for the same CDR3. The chain carries TRBV11-2 and TRBJ2-7; TRBD2 is a possible D gene (5 bases). CDR1 is SGHAT, CDR2 FQNNGV, per germline. The length of the CDR3 is 14 residues. V gave up 1 base and J gave up 0 bases, with 7 bases separating them. The CDR3 sequence: CASSLARGSYEQYF. Here the CDR3 DNA reads TGTGCCAGCAGCTTAGCCCGGGGCTCCTACGAGCAGTACTTC.

V and J are TRBV30 and TRBJ2-3; 10 nucleotides match TRBD2. Germline lookup yields CDR1 GTSNPN and CDR2 SVGIG (reference sequence). The CDR3 runs to 18 residues. The ends lost 0 bases at V and 0 bases at J; junction bases unmatched: 9. CDR3 loop: CAWSVQRSGRVSTDTQYF. CDR3 nucleotide sequence: TGTGCCTGGAGTGTACAGAGGAGCGGGAGGGTAAGCACAGATACGCAGTATTTT. The whole variable domain, filled in from reference TRBV30 and TRBJ2-3, reads SQTIHQWPATLVQPVGSPLSLECTVEGTSNPNLYWYRQAAGRGLQLLFYSVGIGQISSEVPQNLSASRPQDRQFILSSKKLLLSDSGFYLCAWSVQRSGRVSTDTQYFGPGTRLTVL.

This clone has a single count. V gene TRBV7-2 combines with J gene TRBJ2-3; 8 bases align to TRBD2. There are 14 residues in the CDR3. CDR1 and CDR2 (germline): SGHTA, FQGNSA. V was pared by 3 bases and J by 3 bases, with 2 bases of the junction left unmatched. CDR3 in amino acids: CASSFGGGTDTQYF. CDR3 nucleotides: TGTGCCAGCAGCTTCGGGGGGGGGACAGATACGCAGTATTTT.

The chain is built from TRBV5-1 and TRBJ2-7; no clear D gene. The germline V and J ends were trimmed by 0 bases and 5 bases, with 15 bases remaining between them. Germline CDR1 reads SGHRS; CDR2 reads YFSETQ. The CDR3 is made up of 15 amino acids. CDR3 sequence: CASSLAARVINEQYF. The DNA of the CDR3 is TGCGCCAGCAGCTTGGCCGCCCGAGTGATAAACGAGCAGTACTTC.

In this sample, this clone turned up a few times. The rearrangement uses TRBV4-2 and TRBJ1-4; D gene unclear. This CDR3 spans 12 amino acids. V was pared by 2 bases and J by 14 bases, with 12 bases between. Germline lookup yields CDR1 LGHNA and CDR2 YNFKEQ. The CDR3 region is CASSQTSGALFF. The CDR3, as DNA: TGTGCCAGCAGCCAAACCTCTGGAGCCCTGTTTTTT.

This clone was observed a single time. The same CDR3 can be traced to other DNA sequences in this sample. The chain links TRBV5-1 to TRBJ2-5; TRBD2 might be the D (7 bases). CDR3 size: 14 residues. Germline V gene sequence: CDR1 SGHRS, CDR2 YFSETQ. The V end lost 5 bases, the J end lost 4 bases, and 15 bases lay between the germline ends. The DNA for the CDR3 is TGCGCCAGCAGTCTGGGGGGGGCTCGAGAGACCCAGTACTTC. Protein: CASSLGGARETQYF. Supplemented by reference TRBV5-1 and TRBJ2-5, the full variable domain reads KAGVTQTPRYLIKTRGQQVTLSCSPISGHRSVSWYQQTPGQGLQFLFEYFSETQRNKGNFPGRFSGRQFSNSRSEMNVSTLELGDSALYLCASSLGGARETQYFGPGTRLLVL.

The chain's CDR3 is CASSQMNTGELFF. The CDR3 coding sequence is TGTGCCAGCTCACAAATGAACACCGGGGAGCTGTTTTTT. The chain uses TRBV18 and TRBJ2-2; D ambiguous. Trimming removed 4 bases from V and 1 base from J, with 4 bases in between. Germline lookup yields CDR1 KGHSH and CDR2 LQKENI. The CDR3 extends over 13 amino acids.

CDR3 protein: CASSQVFVGNTIYF. As DNA, the CDR3 is TGCGCCAGCAGCCAGGTCTTCGTTGGAAACACCATATATTTT. V is TRBV4-1 and J is TRBJ1-3, with D hard to call. This CDR3 spans 14 amino acids. Germline V gene data show CDR1 as MGHRA and CDR2 as YSYEKL. The ends were cut back, 3 bases at V and 3 bases at J, with 9 bases in the middle.

The chain couples TRBV18 to TRBJ2-4; no clear D gene. CDR1 is KGHSH and CDR2 is LQKENI in the germline V gene. The CDR3 loop spans 15 amino acids. V was cut by 3 bases and J by 5 bases, with 14 bases left in between. For the CDR3, the DNA is TGTGCCAGCTCACCTCTAGTTGGGGTCGAAAACATTCAGTACTTC. It is translated as CASSPLVGVENIQYF.

This rearrangement joins TRBV7-3 to TRBJ2-1; 8 bases map to TRBD2. The germline CDR1 and CDR2 sequences are SGHTA and FQGTGA. With 3 bases clipped from V and 7 bases from J, the junction kept 5 bases outside the gene matches. The length of the CDR3 is 14 residues. CDR3 DNA sequence: TGTGCCAGCAGCTTTGGCGGGAGGTTGAATGAGCAGTTCTTC. Amino acids: CASSFGGRLNEQFF.

This CDR3 is CASSPGHDVVKLFF. Written as DNA, the CDR3 is TGTGCCAGCAGTCCAGGGCATGATGTGGTAAAACTGTTTTTT. J is TRBJ1-4 and V is TRBV28; D may be TRBD1 (5 bases). This CDR3 has 14 residues. V lost 5 bases and J 10 bases, leaving 17 bases between the germline ends. Germline CDR1 MDHEN, CDR2 SYDVKM.